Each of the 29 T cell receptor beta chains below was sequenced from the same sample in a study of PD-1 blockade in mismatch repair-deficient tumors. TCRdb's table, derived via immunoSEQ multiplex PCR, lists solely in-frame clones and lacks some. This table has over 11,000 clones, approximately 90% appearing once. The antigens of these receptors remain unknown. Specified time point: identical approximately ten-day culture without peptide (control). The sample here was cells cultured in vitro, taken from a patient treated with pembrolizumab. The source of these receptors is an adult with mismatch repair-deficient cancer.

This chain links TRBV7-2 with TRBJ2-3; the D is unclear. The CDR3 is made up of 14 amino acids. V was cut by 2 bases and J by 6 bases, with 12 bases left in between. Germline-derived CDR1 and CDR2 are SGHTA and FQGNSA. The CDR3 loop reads CASSLYHLGDTQYF. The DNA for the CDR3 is TGTGCCAGCAGCTTATACCACCTTGGGGATACGCAGTATTTT.

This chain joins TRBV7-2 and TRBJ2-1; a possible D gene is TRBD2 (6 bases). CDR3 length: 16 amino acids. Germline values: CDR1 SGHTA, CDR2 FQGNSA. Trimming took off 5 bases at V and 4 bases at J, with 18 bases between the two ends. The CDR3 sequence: CASSPFPRGKYNEQFF. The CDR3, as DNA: TGTGCCAGCAGCCCTTTCCCCCGGGGGAAATACAATGAGCAGTTCTTC. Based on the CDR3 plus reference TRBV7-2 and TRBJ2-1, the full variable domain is GAGVSQSPSNKVTEKGKDVELRCDPISGHTALYWYRQSLGQGLEFLIYFQGNSAPDKSGLPSDRFSAERTGGSVSTLTIQRTQQEDSAVYLCASSPFPRGKYNEQFFGPGTRLTVL.

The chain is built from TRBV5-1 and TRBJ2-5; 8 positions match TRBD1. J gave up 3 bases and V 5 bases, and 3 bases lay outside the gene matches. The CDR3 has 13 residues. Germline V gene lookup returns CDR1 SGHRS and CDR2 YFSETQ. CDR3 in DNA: TGCGCCAGCAGACTGGGACAGGAAGAGACCCAGTACTTC. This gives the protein CASRLGQEETQYF.

The CDR3, as DNA: TGTGCCAGCAGCTCTTCAGGACCAGGGGGAGAAGAGACCCAGTACTTC. Residues: CASSSSGPGGEETQYF. This chain uses TRBV9 with TRBJ2-5, with 7 bases that match TRBD1. The CDR3 is 16 residues long. Germline V gene lookup returns CDR1 SGDLS and CDR2 YYNGEE. V dropped 4 bases and J dropped 3; count of bases not matched to a gene: 12. Using reference TRBV9 and TRBJ2-5 for the parts outside the CDR3, the full variable domain is DSGVTQTPKHLITATGQRVTLRCSPRSGDLSVYWYQQSLDQGLQFLIQYYNGEERAKGNILERFSAQQFPDLHSELNLSSLELGDSALYFCASSSSGPGGEETQYFGPGTRLLVL.

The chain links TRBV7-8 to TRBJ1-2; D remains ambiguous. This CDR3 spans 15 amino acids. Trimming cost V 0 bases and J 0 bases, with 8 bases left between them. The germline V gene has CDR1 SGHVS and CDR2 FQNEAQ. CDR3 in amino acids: CASSLAGGTNYGYTF. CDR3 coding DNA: TGTGCCAGCAGCTTAGCCGGCGGAACTAACTATGGCTACACCTTC.

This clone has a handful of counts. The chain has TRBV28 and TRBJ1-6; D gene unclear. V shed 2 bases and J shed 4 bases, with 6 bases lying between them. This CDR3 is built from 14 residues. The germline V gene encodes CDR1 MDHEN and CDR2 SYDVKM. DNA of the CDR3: TGTGCCAGCAGTTTACAGATTTATAATTCACCCCTCCACTTT. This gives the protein CASSLQIYNSPLHF.

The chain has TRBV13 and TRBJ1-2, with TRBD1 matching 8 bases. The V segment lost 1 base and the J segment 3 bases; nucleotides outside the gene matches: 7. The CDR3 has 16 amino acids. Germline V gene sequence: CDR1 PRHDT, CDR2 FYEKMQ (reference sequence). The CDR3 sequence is CASSLARDRHYYGYTF. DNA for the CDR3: TGTGCCAGCAGCTTAGCCCGGGACAGGCATTACTATGGCTACACCTTC.

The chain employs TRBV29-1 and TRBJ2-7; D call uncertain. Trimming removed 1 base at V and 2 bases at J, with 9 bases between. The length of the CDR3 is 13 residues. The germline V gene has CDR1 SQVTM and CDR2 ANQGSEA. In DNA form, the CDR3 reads TGCAGCGTTGAAGTGGCAGAAGCCTACGAGCAGTACTTC. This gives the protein CSVEVAEAYEQYF.

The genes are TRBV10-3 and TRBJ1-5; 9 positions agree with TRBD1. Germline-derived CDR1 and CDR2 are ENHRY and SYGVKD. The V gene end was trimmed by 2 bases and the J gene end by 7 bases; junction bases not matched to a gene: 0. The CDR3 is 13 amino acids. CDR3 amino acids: CAISETGGQPQHF. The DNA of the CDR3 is TGTGCCATCAGTGAGACAGGGGGCCAGCCCCAGCATTTT.

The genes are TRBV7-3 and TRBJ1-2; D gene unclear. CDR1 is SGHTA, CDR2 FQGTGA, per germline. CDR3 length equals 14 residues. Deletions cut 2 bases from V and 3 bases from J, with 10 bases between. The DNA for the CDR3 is TGTGCCAGCAGCTTATTGGTCGAGCACTATGGCTACACCTTC. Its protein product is CASSLLVEHYGYTF. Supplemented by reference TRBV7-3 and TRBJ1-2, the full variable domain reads GAGVSQTPSNKVTEKGKYVELRCDPISGHTALYWYRQSLGQGPEFLIYFQGTGAADDSGLPNDRFFAVRPEGSVSTLKIQRTERGDSAVYLCASSLLVEHYGYTFGSGTRLTVV.

The CDR3 coding sequence is TGTGCCAGTAGTATAGAGGGTAGCGGGAGCTACGAGCAGTACTTC. Translation: CASSIEGSGSYEQYF. The chain recombines TRBV19 with TRBJ2-7; 9 bases match TRBD2. The trim removed 0 bases at V and 3 bases at J, leaving 3 bases unmatched. The CDR3 consists of 15 residues. The germline gives CDR1 LNHDA, CDR2 SQIVND (reference sequence).

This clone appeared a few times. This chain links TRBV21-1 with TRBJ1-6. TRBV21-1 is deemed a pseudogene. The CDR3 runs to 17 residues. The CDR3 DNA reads TGTGCCAGCAGCAAAGGAGGTTTACTACCGAATCCCTCACCCCTCCACTTT. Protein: CASSKGGLLPNPSPLHF.

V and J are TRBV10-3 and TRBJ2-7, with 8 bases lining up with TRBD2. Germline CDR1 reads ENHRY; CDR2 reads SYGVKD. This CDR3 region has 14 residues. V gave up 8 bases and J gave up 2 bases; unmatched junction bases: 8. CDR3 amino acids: CAISVTSGTYEQYF. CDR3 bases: TGTGCCATCTCAGTAACTAGCGGAACCTACGAGCAGTACTTC.

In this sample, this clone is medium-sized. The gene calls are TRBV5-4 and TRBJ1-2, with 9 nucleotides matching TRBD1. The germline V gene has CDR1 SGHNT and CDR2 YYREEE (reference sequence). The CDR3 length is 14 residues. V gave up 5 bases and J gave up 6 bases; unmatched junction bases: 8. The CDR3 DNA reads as TGTGCCAGCAGGATCACAGGGGGCTGGGATGGCTACACCTTC. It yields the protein CASRITGGWDGYTF.

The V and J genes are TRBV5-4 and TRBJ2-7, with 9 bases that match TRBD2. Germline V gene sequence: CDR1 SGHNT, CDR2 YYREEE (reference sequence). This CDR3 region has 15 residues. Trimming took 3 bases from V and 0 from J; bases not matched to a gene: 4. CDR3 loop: CASSWGSGSSYEQYF. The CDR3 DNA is TGTGCCAGCAGCTGGGGTAGCGGGAGCTCCTACGAGCAGTACTTC. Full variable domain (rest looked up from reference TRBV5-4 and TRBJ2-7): ETGVTQSPTHLIKTRGQQVTLRCSSQSGHNTVSWYQQALGQGPQFIFQYYREEENGRGNFPPRFSGLQFPNYSSELNVNALELDDSALYLCASSWGSGSSYEQYFGPGTRLTVT.

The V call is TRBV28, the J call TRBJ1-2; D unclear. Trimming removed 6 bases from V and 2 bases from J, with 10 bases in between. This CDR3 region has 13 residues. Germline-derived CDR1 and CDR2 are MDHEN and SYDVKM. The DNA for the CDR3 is TGTGCCAGCAGCTGGGGTCAAAACTATGGCTACACCTTC. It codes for CASSWGQNYGYTF.

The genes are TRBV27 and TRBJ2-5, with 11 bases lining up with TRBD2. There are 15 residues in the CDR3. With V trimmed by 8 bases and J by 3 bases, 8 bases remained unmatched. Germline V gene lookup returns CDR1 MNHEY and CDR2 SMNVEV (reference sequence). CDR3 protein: CASRALGLAEETQYF. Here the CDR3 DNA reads TGTGCCAGCCGAGCTTTGGGACTAGCGGAAGAGACCCAGTACTTC.

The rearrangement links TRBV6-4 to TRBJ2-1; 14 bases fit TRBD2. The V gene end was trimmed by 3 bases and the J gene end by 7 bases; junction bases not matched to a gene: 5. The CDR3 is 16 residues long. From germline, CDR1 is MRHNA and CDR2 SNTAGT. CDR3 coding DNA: TGTGCCAGCAGTGAAAGTAGACTAGCGGGAGGGAATGAGCAGTTCTTC. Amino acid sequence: CASSESRLAGGNEQFF.

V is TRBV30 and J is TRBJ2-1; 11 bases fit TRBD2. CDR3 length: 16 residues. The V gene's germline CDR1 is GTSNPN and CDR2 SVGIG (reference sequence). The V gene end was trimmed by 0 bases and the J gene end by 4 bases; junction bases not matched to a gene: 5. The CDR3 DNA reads TGTGCCTGGAGTGTATTTGGGACTAGCGGTTACAATGAGCAGTTCTTC. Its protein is CAWSVFGTSGYNEQFF.

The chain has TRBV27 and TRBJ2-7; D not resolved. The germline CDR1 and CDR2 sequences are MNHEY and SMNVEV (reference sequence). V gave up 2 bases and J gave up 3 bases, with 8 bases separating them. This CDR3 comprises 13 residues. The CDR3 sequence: CASSLKVDYEQYF. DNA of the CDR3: TGTGCCAGCAGTTTAAAAGTAGACTACGAGCAGTACTTC.

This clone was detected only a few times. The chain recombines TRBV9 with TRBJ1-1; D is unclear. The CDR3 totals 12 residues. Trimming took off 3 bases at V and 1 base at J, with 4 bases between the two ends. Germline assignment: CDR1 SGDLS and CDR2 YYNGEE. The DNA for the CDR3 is TGTGCCAGCAGCGGAACGAACACTGAAGCTTTCTTT. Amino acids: CASSGTNTEAFF.

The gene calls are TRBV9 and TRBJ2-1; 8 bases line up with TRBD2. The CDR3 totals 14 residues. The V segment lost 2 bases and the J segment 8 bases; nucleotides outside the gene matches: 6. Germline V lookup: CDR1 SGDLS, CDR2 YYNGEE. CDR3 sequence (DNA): TGTGCCAGCAGCGTTAGCGGGAAGATGGATGAGCAGTTCTTC. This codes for CASSVSGKMDEQFF.

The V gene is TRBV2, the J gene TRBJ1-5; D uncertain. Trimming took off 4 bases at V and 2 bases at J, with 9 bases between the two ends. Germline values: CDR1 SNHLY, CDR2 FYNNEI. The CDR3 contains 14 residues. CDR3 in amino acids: CASSGMQGNQPQHF. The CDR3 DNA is TGTGCCAGCAGTGGGATGCAGGGCAATCAGCCCCAGCATTTT.

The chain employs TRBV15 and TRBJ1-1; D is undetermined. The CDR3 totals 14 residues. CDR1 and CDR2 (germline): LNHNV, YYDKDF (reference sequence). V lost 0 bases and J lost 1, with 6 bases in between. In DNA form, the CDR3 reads TGTGCCACCAGCAGAGATGGTAGGAACACTGAAGCTTTCTTT. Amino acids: CATSRDGRNTEAFF.

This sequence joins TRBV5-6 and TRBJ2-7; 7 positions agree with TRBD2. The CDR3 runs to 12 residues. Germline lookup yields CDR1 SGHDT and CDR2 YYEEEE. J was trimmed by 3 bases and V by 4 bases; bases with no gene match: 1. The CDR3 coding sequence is TGTGCCAGCAGCCGGACTAGCTACGAGCAGTACTTC. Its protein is CASSRTSYEQYF.

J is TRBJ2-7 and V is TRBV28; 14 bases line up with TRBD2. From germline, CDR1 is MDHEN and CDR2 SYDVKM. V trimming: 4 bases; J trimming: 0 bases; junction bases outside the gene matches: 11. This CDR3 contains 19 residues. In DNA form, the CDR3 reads TGTGCCAGCAGTTATGCCGGGACTAGCGGGAGCTTCCACTCCTACGAGCAGTACTTC. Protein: CASSYAGTSGSFHSYEQYF.

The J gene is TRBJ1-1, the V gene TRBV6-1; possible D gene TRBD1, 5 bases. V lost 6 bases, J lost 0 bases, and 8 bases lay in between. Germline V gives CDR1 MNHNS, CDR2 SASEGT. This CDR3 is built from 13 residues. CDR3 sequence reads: CASRDTLNTEAFF. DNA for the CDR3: TGTGCCAGCAGGGACACATTGAACACTGAAGCTTTCTTT.

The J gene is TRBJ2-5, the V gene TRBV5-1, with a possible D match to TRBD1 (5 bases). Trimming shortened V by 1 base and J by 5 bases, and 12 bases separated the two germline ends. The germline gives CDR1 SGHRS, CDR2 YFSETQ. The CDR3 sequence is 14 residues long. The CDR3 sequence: CASSLRQGTETQYF. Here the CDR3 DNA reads TGCGCCAGCAGCTTGCGTCAGGGTACGGAGACCCAGTACTTC. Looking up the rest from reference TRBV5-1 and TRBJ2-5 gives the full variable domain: KAGVTQTPRYLIKTRGQQVTLSCSPISGHRSVSWYQQTPGQGLQFLFEYFSETQRNKGNFPGRFSGRQFSNSRSEMNVSTLELGDSALYLCASSLRQGTETQYFGPGTRLLVL.

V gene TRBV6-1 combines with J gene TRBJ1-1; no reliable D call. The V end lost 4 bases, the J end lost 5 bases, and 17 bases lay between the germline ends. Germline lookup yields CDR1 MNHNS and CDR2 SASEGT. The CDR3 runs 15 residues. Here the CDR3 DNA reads TGTGCCAGCAGTGGGCTGGGTTCCTCGATGACTGAAGCTTTCTTT. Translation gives CASSGLGSSMTEAFF.